What follows is one TCR beta chain and its context. Each sorted subset replicate got 200 ng genomic DNA, 25,000 to 35,000 genomes. The repertoire was sequenced with immunoSEQ multiplex PCR; TCRdb's copy has only in-frame clones and lacks some. The table includes 2.5 million or so clones, more than 90% detected once. This CDR3 has 15 residues. Germline-derived CDR1 and CDR2 are SGHRS and YFSETQ. With V trimmed by 4 bases and J by 4 bases, 8 bases remained unmatched. Naive CD45RA+ and memory CD45RA-negative subsets were split from CD4+ cells. The record originates from a study of shared clonotypes between healthy human individuals.

V gene TRBV5-1 combines with J gene TRBJ1-1, with 9 bases that match TRBD1. The sequence came from a man aged 18 to 29 in good health. Input material: naive CD4+ T cells sorted from blood. Described subset: CD45RA+ positively selected. The CDR3 DNA reads as TGCGCCAGCAGCCCCGGGACAGGGTTCATCACTGAAGCTTTCTTT. Its translation is CASSPGTGFITEAFF.